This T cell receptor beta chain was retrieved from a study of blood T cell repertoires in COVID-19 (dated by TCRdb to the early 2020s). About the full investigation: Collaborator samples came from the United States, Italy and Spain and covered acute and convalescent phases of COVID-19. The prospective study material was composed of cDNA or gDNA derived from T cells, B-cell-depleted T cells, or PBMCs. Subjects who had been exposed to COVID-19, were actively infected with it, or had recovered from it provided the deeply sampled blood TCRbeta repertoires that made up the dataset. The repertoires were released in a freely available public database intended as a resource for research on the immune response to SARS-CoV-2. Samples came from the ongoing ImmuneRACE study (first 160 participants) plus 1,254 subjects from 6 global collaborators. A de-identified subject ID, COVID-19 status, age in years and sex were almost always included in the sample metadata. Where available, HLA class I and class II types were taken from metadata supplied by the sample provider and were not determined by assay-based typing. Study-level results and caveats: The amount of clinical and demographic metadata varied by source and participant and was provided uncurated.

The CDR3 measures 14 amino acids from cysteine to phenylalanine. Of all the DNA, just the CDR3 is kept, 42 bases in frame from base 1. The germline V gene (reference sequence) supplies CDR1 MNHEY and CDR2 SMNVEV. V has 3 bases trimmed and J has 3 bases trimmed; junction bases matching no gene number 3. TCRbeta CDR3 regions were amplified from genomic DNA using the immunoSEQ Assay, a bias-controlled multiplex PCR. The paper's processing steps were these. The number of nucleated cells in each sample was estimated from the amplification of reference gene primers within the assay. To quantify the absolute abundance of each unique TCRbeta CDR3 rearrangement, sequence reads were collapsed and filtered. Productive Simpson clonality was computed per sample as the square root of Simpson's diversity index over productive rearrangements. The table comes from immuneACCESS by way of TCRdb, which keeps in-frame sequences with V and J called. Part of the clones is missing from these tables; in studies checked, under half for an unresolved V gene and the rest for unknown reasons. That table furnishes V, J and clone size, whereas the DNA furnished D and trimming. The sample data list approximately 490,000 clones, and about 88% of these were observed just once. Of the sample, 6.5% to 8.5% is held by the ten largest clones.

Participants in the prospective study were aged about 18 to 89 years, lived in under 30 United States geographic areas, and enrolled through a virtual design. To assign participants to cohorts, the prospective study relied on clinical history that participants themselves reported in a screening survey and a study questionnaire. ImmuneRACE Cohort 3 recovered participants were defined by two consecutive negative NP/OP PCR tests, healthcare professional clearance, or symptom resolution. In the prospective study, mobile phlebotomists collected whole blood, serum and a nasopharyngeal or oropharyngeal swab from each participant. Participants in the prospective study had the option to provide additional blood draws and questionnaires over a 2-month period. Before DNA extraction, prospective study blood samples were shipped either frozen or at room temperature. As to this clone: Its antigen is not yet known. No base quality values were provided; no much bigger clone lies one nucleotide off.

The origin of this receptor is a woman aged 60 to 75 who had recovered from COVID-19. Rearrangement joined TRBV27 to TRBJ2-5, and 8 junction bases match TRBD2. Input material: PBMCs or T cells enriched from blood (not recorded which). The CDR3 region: CASSFTGGEETQYF. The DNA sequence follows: TGTGCCAGCAGTTTTACGGGGGGGGAAGAGACCCAGTACTTC.